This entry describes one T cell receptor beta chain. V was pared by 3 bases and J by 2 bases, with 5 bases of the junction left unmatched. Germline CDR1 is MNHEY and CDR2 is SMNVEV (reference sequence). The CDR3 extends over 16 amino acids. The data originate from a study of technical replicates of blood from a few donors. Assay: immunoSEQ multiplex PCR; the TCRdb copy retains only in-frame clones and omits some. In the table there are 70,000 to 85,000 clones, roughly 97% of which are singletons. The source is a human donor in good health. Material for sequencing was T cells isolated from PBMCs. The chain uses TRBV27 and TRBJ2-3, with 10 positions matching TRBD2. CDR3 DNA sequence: TGTGCCAGCAGTTTCGCTAGCGGGAGTACCACAGATACGCAGTATTTT. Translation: CASSFASGSTTDTQYF.